This TCR beta chain was sequenced in a study of cytomegalovirus exposure and HLA in healthy donors. The data were produced by immunoSEQ multiplex PCR, yet TCRdb's version contains in-frame clones alone and is incomplete. The top ten hold approximately 12% of the sample, which has about 250,000 clones, less than 90% seen once. The donors belonged to the approximately 120-subject validation cohort, separate from the 666-subject first cohort. A note on this clone: The antigen remains undetermined.

Findings and caveats of the study: The study flagged fewer than 200 TCR beta chains as cytomegalovirus-associated. Per published reports, the classifier diagnosed cytomegalovirus status with high specificity and sensitivity. A few chains linked to CMV were shown in vitro to be specific for CMV antigens.

V was pared by 5 bases and J by 3 bases, with 2 bases of the junction left unmatched. CDR1 SSHAT and CDR2 FNYEAQ come from the germline V gene (reference sequence). The CDR3 totals 14 residues. The sequence was collected from a man between 18 and 35 years old in good health and CMV-seropositive. Specimen: PBMCs. The gene calls are TRBV7-7 and TRBJ2-2, with 8 bases identical to TRBD1. The CDR3 region has the DNA TGTGCCAGCAGCCAGACAGGGGACACCGGGGAGCTGTTTTTT. This codes for CASSQTGDTGELFF.